These 26 T cell receptor beta chains came from one sample sequenced in a study of blood T cell repertoires in COVID-19. Only in-frame clones appear in the TCRdb table, and some are missing; sequencing was by immunoSEQ multiplex PCR. The sample lists about 210,000 clones, approximately 86% occurring once. Sequencing used PBMCs or T cells enriched from blood (not recorded which). The receptors stem from a woman in her twenties or thirties who had been exposed to COVID-19.

V and J are TRBV24-1 and TRBJ2-4, with TRBD1 matching over 7 bases. J gave up 0 bases and V 4 bases, and 8 bases lay outside the gene matches. CDR1 is KGHDR and CDR2 is SFDVKD in the germline V gene. The CDR3 runs 17 residues. The DNA of the CDR3 is TGTGCCACCAGTGAAGCTGGGACAGCTCTAGCCAAAAACATTCAGTACTTC. Its protein is CATSEAGTALAKNIQYF.

The genes are TRBV5-1 and TRBJ2-3, with 10 bases that match TRBD1. Germline assignment: CDR1 SGHRS and CDR2 YFSETQ. V was pared by 4 bases and J by 5 bases, with 10 bases of the junction left unmatched. This CDR3 is 16 amino acids long. CDR3 amino acids: CASSVGTGVSQDTQYF. As DNA, the CDR3 is TGCGCCAGCAGCGTGGGGACAGGGGTTTCCCAAGATACGCAGTATTTT.

This chain links TRBV6-1 with TRBJ2-3; TRBD1 might be the D (5 bases). The germline gives CDR1 MNHNS, CDR2 SASEGT. The CDR3 has 14 residues. The V end was cut by 2 bases, the J end by 3 bases, with 9 bases between. The CDR3 DNA sequence: TGTGCCAGCAGTGAACACCGACAGACAGATACGCAGTATTTT. Its protein is CASSEHRQTDTQYF.

J is TRBJ2-3 and V is TRBV24-1; D might be TRBD2 (5 bases). The V end was cut by 5 bases, the J end by 1 base, with 9 bases between. Germline V CDR1 and CDR2: KGHDR, SFDVKD. CDR3 length: 14 amino acids. Written as DNA, the CDR3 is TGTGCCACCAGTGGGGGAGCGGGCACAGATACGCAGTATTTT. It codes for CATSGGAGTDTQYF.

The chain combines TRBV7-9 with TRBJ2-7; D gene uncertain. Germline V gene sequence: CDR1 SEHNR, CDR2 FQNEAQ (reference sequence). Trimming shortened V by 1 base and J by 6 bases, and 7 bases separated the two germline ends. The CDR3 has 12 residues. In DNA form, the CDR3 reads TGTGCCAGCAGCTTAGACTCCCGCGAGCAGTACTTC. Protein: CASSLDSREQYF.

This chain connects TRBV5-1 to TRBJ2-6, with a possible D match to TRBD1 (6 bases). The length of the CDR3 is 17 residues. In germline, CDR1 is SGHRS, CDR2 YFSETQ. Trimming cost V 0 bases and J 2 bases, with 12 bases left between them. The CDR3 DNA is TGCGCCAGCAGCTTGGCCCCACAGGGTACTGGGGCCAACGTCCTGACTTTC. The encoded protein is CASSLAPQGTGANVLTF.

V is TRBV5-1 and J is TRBJ1-6, with 8 bases aligning to TRBD1. The CDR3 length is 16 residues. Germline-derived CDR1 and CDR2 are SGHRS and YFSETQ. V was pared by 1 base and J by 4 bases, with 4 bases of the junction left unmatched. Here the CDR3 DNA reads TGCGCCAGCAGCTTGTCCCAGGGGGCGTATAATTCACCCCTCCACTTT. Translating it yields CASSLSQGAYNSPLHF.

This chain uses TRBV27 with TRBJ1-5; the match to TRBD1 covers 10 bases. Per germline, CDR1 MNHEY and CDR2 SMNVEV (reference sequence). The CDR3 loop spans 14 amino acids. V trimming: 6 bases; J trimming: 6 bases; junction bases outside the gene matches: 5. This CDR3 reads CASSHRDRGQPQHF. The CDR3 bases are TGTGCCAGCAGCCACCGGGACAGGGGTCAGCCCCAGCATTTT.

This chain uses TRBV7-2 with TRBJ2-7, with 9 positions matching TRBD2. The ends lost 2 bases at V and 3 bases at J; junction bases unmatched: 11. CDR3 length: 17 residues. Per the germline V gene, CDR1 is SGHTA and CDR2 is FQGNSA. In DNA form, the CDR3 reads TGTGCCAGCAGCTTACGGCGGGGGGGCCTTTTTAACTACGAGCAGTACTTC. Translation gives CASSLRRGGLFNYEQYF.

This clone was observed once. V usage is TRBV5-1 and J usage is TRBJ1-1; possible D gene TRBD1, 5 bases. The CDR3 runs to 15 residues. Per germline, CDR1 SGHRS and CDR2 YFSETQ. V shed 3 bases and J shed 4 bases, with 16 bases lying between them. DNA for the CDR3: TGCGCCAGCAGCTCCAATGCAGGGAAGGGCACTGAAGCTTTCTTT. Amino acids: CASSSNAGKGTEAFF.

The chain recombines TRBV30 with TRBJ1-3; D is undetermined. CDR1 is GTSNPN, CDR2 SVGIG, per germline (reference sequence). CDR3 size: 13 residues. V shed 4 bases and J shed 2 bases, with 9 bases lying between them. CDR3 amino acids: CAWKGGPGNTIYF. The CDR3 DNA is TGTGCCTGGAAAGGTGGGCCTGGAAACACCATATATTTT.

This clone was picked up one time. The chain carries TRBV3-1 (or the pseudogene TRBV3-2) and TRBJ2-3; TRBD2 matches 11 bases. The CDR3 covers 17 residues. The trim removed 4 bases at V and 6 bases at J, leaving 12 bases unmatched. Looked up from germline, CDR1 is LGHDT and CDR2 is YNNKEL (reference sequence). The CDR3 region has the DNA TGTGCCAGCAGCCCCGTCGATCTAGCGGGGGGCCCCGATACGCAGTATTTT. The encoded protein is CASSPVDLAGGPDTQYF.

The rearrangement joins TRBV6-1 to TRBJ1-2; no firm D call. The CDR3 contains 13 residues. Trimming removed 2 bases at V and 6 bases at J, with 10 bases between. The germline CDR1 and CDR2 sequences are MNHNS and SASEGT. CDR3 residues: CASSERNRDGYTF. In DNA, the CDR3 is TGTGCCAGCAGTGAAAGGAACAGAGATGGCTACACCTTC.

The genes are TRBV27 and TRBJ1-6, with 7 bases identical to TRBD1. CDR1 is MNHEY, CDR2 SMNVEV, per germline (reference sequence). This CDR3 is built from 14 residues. Trimming at V came to 3 bases and at J to 10 bases, leaving 6 bases not matched to a gene. The chain's CDR3 is CASSFDRVPSPLHF. DNA for the CDR3: TGTGCCAGCAGTTTCGACAGGGTACCCTCACCCCTCCACTTT.

CDR3 sequence reads: CASKLSQPMNTEAFF. The CDR3, as DNA: TGTGCCAGCAAACTATCGCAACCCATGAACACTGAAGCTTTCTTT. This chain uses TRBV7-8 with TRBJ1-1, with unresolved D. Trimming stripped 7 bases from V and 0 bases from J, with 15 bases between. This CDR3 has 15 residues. Per the germline V gene, CDR1 is SGHVS and CDR2 is FQNEAQ.

This chain links TRBV5-6 with TRBJ2-3; D remains unclear. Germline CDR1 SGHDT, CDR2 YYEEEE. V was pared by 2 bases and J by 1 base, with 11 bases between. CDR3 length equals 15 residues. For the CDR3, the DNA is TGTGCCAGCAGCTTTGAGGTAGGAGGCACAGATACGCAGTATTTT. This sequence encodes CASSFEVGGTDTQYF.

The rearrangement uses TRBV2 and TRBJ2-1; 10 bases are shared with TRBD2. With V trimmed by 9 bases and J by 7 bases, 3 bases remained unmatched. In germline, CDR1 is SNHLY, CDR2 FYNNEI. The CDR3 covers 12 residues. The CDR3 here is CASTTSGNEQFF. DNA for the CDR3: TGTGCCAGTACGACTAGCGGGAATGAGCAGTTCTTC.

The chain carries TRBV2 and TRBJ2-7; 9 bases line up with TRBD2. Looked up from germline, CDR1 is SNHLY and CDR2 is FYNNEI. This CDR3 is 12 amino acids long. Trimming at V came to 6 bases and at J to 4 bases, leaving 1 base not matched to a gene. This chain's CDR3 is CASRAGGYEQYF. CDR3 DNA sequence: TGTGCCAGCAGGGCGGGGGGGTACGAGCAGTACTTC.

The rearrangement joins TRBV28 to TRBJ2-3; weak D call: TRBD2 (6 bases). CDR1 is MDHEN and CDR2 is SYDVKM in the germline V gene. The CDR3 extends over 14 amino acids. Trimming left V 7 bases short and J 5 bases short, with 16 bases between. CDR3 sequence (DNA): TGTGCCAGCATTCGGGAGTCCCTCGGAGATACGCAGTATTTT. Protein sequence: CASIRESLGDTQYF.

The gene calls are TRBV12-3 or TRBV12-4 and TRBJ2-5; 9 bases are shared with TRBD2. Trimming at V came to 6 bases and at J to 3 bases, leaving 2 bases not matched to a gene. CDR3 length equals 13 residues. CDR3 bases: TGTGCCAGCAGGCGGGGGGGGGAAGAGACCCAGTACTTC. Protein: CASRRGGEETQYF.

This clone has only one observation. This chain connects TRBV5-4 to TRBJ1-3; a possible D gene is TRBD1 (6 bases). The CDR3 has 15 residues. From germline, CDR1 is SGHNT and CDR2 YYREEE (reference sequence). Trimming shortened V by 3 bases and J by 0 bases, and 10 bases separated the two germline ends. The CDR3 nucleotides read TGTGCCAGCAGCTACGTACAGGGCTCTGGAAACACCATATATTTT. Encoded protein: CASSYVQGSGNTIYF.

The gene calls are TRBV29-1 and TRBJ2-7; 7 bases are shared with TRBD1. The CDR3 loop spans 14 amino acids. Germline assignment: CDR1 SQVTM and CDR2 ANQGSEA. The V gene end was trimmed by 1 base and the J gene end by 2 bases; junction bases not matched to a gene: 5. The CDR3 spells CSVEGIGGTYEQYF. For the CDR3, the DNA is TGCAGCGTTGAAGGTATAGGGGGCACCTACGAGCAGTACTTC.

The chain employs TRBV19 and TRBJ2-4, with D maybe TRBD2 (5 bases). V lost 6 bases, J lost 7 bases, and 16 bases lay in between. The CDR3 is 14 residues long. Germline assignment: CDR1 LNHDA and CDR2 SQIVND (reference sequence). The CDR3 loop reads CASRSGSGRNIQYF. CDR3 coding DNA: TGTGCCAGTAGGTCTGGGAGTGGAAGGAACATTCAGTACTTC.

This chain links TRBV10-3 with TRBJ1-5; TRBD1 matches 7 bases. J gave up 2 bases and V 6 bases, and 4 bases lay outside the gene matches. Germline V gene data show CDR1 as ENHRY and CDR2 as SYGVKD. The CDR3 has 14 residues. The CDR3 loop is CAISAGQGNQPQHF. The CDR3 DNA follows: TGTGCCATCAGCGCCGGACAGGGCAATCAGCCCCAGCATTTT.

This sequence joins TRBV14 and TRBJ2-5; D is undetermined. There are 17 residues in the CDR3. V lost 4 bases, J lost 1 base, and 19 bases lay in between. The germline CDR1 and CDR2 sequences are SGHDN and FVKESK. CDR3 protein: CASSLIPAHSRQETQYF. The CDR3, as DNA: TGTGCCAGCAGCCTCATTCCAGCGCACTCCCGCCAAGAGACCCAGTACTTC.

The chain couples TRBV9 to TRBJ2-6; 7 positions agree with TRBD1. The CDR3 runs 17 residues. The V and J ends lost 3 bases and 4 bases, in that order; junction bases with no gene match: 10. Per germline, CDR1 SGDLS and CDR2 YYNGEE. The CDR3 loop is CASSAGTVTWGANVLTF. In DNA, the CDR3 is TGTGCCAGCAGCGCTGGGACAGTCACCTGGGGGGCCAACGTCCTGACTTTC.